Given below is one TCR beta chain in context. Its antigen is unidentified. At the DNA level, this CDR3 is encoded by other sequences in the same sample as well. Germline CDR1 is SGHRS and CDR2 is YFSETQ. Trimming took 4 bases from V and 5 from J; bases not matched to a gene: 6. The CDR3 contains 15 residues. This entry comes from a study of shared clonotypes between healthy human individuals. Study-level results: Clonotype sharing across a few donors was observed for about 4.8% of naive CD4 clonotypes.

Splitting of CD4+ cells produced CD45RA+ naive and CD45RA-negative memory subsets. Genomic DNA per cell subset filled all wells of several immunoSEQ plates. Some 30,000 T cell genomes (approximately 210 ng DNA) went into each sorted-subset replicate. The data were produced by immunoSEQ multiplex PCR, yet TCRdb's version contains in-frame clones alone and is incomplete. The table records about 2.3 million clones, 92% of them present only once. Sequenced sample: naive CD4+ T cells from PBMCs. Subset here: CD45RA+ positively selected. The source of this sequence is a man in his late teens or twenties in good health. Some clones in this sample may be carry-over from other donors' samples. The chain is built from TRBV5-1 and TRBJ2-1; 10 nucleotides match TRBD2. The CDR3 reads CASSLLAGANNEQFF. CDR3 bases: TGCGCCAGCAGCCTTCTAGCGGGAGCAAACAATGAGCAGTTCTTC.